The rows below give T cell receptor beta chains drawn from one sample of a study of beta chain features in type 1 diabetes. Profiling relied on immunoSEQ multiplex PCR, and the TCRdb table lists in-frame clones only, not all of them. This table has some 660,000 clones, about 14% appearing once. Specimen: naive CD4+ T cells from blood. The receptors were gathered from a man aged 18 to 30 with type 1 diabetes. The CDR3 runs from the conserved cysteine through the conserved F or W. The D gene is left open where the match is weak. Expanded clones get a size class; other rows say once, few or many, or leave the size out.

cdr3_nt: TGTGCCAGCAGCTCGAAACCGGATCGGGACAGGGGGCTCCTGGGGTATGGCTACACCTTC; cdr3_aa: CASSSKPDRDRGLLGYGYTF; clone_size: -; j_call: TRBJ1-2; d_call: TRBD1; v_call: TRBV7-8
cdr3_nt: TGTGCCGCAAAAGCGGACCTCGGAATGACTAGCACAGATACGCAGTATTTT; cdr3_aa: CAAKADLGMTSTDTQYF; clone_size: few; j_call: TRBJ2-3; d_call: -; v_call: TRBV10-3
cdr3_nt: TGTGCCAGCAGCCCTGACTGGGGGCAGGGCTACACCTTC; cdr3_aa: CASSPDWGQGYTF; clone_size: -; j_call: TRBJ1-2; d_call: -; v_call: TRBV7-9
cdr3_nt: TGTGCCTGGAGGCGCCCAAGTGGAAAACTGTTTTTT; cdr3_aa: CAWRRPSGKLFF; clone_size: few; j_call: TRBJ1-4; d_call: -; v_call: TRBV30
cdr3_nt: TGCGCCAGCAGCCCCGGGGGATTGAGAGACTATGGCTACACCTTC; cdr3_aa: CASSPGGLRDYGYTF; clone_size: few; j_call: TRBJ1-2; d_call: -; v_call: TRBV4-3
cdr3_nt: TGTGCCAGTAGTATAGCAAAAGATACGCAGTATTTT; cdr3_aa: CASSIAKDTQYF; clone_size: -; j_call: TRBJ2-3; d_call: -; v_call: TRBV19
cdr3_nt: TGTGCCAGCAGCCCAGGGACAGGGGATGGACGGCAGTACTTC; cdr3_aa: CASSPGTGDGRQYF; clone_size: -; j_call: TRBJ2-7; d_call: TRBD1; v_call: TRBV4-2
cdr3_nt: TGTGCCAGCAGCCCGCTTAATTGGGGCAGCACAGATACGCAGTATTTT; cdr3_aa: CASSPLNWGSTDTQYF; clone_size: few; j_call: TRBJ2-3; d_call: -; v_call: TRBV7-2
cdr3_nt: TGTGCCAGCGGGGCCACGTTAAGGGAAAAACTGTTTTTT; cdr3_aa: CASGATLREKLFF; clone_size: few; j_call: TRBJ1-4; d_call: -; v_call: TRBV11-2
cdr3_nt: TGTGCCATCAGGACTAGCGGGGGGGACTCCTACAATGAGCAGTTCTTC; cdr3_aa: CAIRTSGGDSYNEQFF; clone_size: few; j_call: TRBJ2-1; d_call: TRBD2; v_call: TRBV10-3
cdr3_nt: TGCGCCAGCAGCTTGGTAGTAGCGGGAGTTAACGAGCAGTACTTC; cdr3_aa: CASSLVVAGVNEQYF; clone_size: -; j_call: TRBJ2-7; d_call: TRBD2; v_call: TRBV5-1
cdr3_nt: TGTGCCAGCACGAGACAGGGGCCTGGGGCCAACGTCCTGACTTTC; cdr3_aa: CASTRQGPGANVLTF; clone_size: few; j_call: TRBJ2-6; d_call: TRBD1; v_call: TRBV2
cdr3_nt: TGTGCCAGCAGTTACTTGTCGTACGGGAACAATCAGCCCCAGCATTTT; cdr3_aa: CASSYLSYGNNQPQHF; clone_size: -; j_call: TRBJ1-5; d_call: -; v_call: TRBV6-5
cdr3_nt: TGCAGCGTTGAGCGGAACAGGGGAAACACTGAAGCTTTCTTT; cdr3_aa: CSVERNRGNTEAFF; clone_size: few; j_call: TRBJ1-1; d_call: TRBD1; v_call: TRBV29-1
cdr3_nt: TGCAGCGTCGCTCTAGGGGGCACCCAGCCCCAGCATTTT; cdr3_aa: CSVALGGTQPQHF; clone_size: -; j_call: TRBJ1-5; d_call: TRBD1; v_call: TRBV29-1
cdr3_nt: TGTGCCAGCAGCTTCAGCGGGAGGTACGAGCAGTACTTC; cdr3_aa: CASSFSGRYEQYF; clone_size: -; j_call: TRBJ2-7; d_call: TRBD2; v_call: TRBV7-2
cdr3_nt: TGTGCCAGCAGCTCAGTCGGCGGGAGGGCCAATACGCAGTATTTT; cdr3_aa: CASSSVGGRANTQYF; clone_size: -; j_call: TRBJ2-3; d_call: TRBD2; v_call: TRBV11-2
cdr3_nt: TGTGCCAGCAGTTTCGCGACAGTACTCCACGATGGCTACACCTTC; cdr3_aa: CASSFATVLHDGYTF; clone_size: few; j_call: TRBJ1-2; d_call: -; v_call: TRBV28
cdr3_nt: TGTGCCAGCAGTGTCTTCGACAGGGCCGACAATGAGCAGTTCTTC; cdr3_aa: CASSVFDRADNEQFF; clone_size: -; j_call: TRBJ2-1; d_call: TRBD1; v_call: TRBV6-1
cdr3_nt: TGTGCCAGCAGCTTCGACAGGGGCACTGAAGCTTTCTTT; cdr3_aa: CASSFDRGTEAFF; clone_size: few; j_call: TRBJ1-1; d_call: TRBD1; v_call: TRBV5-4